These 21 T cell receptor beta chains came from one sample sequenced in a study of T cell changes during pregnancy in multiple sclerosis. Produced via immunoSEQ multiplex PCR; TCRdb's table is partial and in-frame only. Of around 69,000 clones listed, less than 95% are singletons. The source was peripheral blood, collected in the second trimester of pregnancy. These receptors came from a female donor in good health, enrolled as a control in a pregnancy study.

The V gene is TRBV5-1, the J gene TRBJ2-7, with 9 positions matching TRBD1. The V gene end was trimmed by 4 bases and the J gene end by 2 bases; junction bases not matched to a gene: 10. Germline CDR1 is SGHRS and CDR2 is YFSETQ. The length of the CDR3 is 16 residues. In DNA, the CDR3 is TGCGCCAGCAGCGATGGACCGGGACAGGGAACCTACGAGCAGTACTTC. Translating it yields CASSDGPGQGTYEQYF.

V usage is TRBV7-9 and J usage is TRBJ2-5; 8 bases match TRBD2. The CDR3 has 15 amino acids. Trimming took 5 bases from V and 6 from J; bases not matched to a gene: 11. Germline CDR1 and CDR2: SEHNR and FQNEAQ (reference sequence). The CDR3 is CASSLGGGLVQTQYF. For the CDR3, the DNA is TGTGCCAGCAGCCTGGGCGGGGGGCTAGTACAGACCCAGTACTTC.

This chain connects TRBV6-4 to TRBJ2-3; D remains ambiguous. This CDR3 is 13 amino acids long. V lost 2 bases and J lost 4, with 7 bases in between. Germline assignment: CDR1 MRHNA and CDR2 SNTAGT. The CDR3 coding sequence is TGTGCCAGCAGTGACGGGCTGTCAGATACGCAGTATTTT. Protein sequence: CASSDGLSDTQYF.

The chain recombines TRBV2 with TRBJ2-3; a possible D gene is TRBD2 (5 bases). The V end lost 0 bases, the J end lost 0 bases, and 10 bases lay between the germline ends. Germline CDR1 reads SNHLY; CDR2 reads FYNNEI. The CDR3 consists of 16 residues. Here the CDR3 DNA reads TGTGCCAGCAGTGAAGCGCTAGCTACTAGCACAGATACGCAGTATTTT. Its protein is CASSEALATSTDTQYF.

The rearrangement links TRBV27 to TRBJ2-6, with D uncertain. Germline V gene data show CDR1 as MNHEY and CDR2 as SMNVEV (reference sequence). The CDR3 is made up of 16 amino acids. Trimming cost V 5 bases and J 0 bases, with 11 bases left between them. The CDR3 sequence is CASSPIMSSGANVLTF. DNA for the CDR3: TGTGCCAGCAGTCCAATAATGAGCTCTGGGGCCAACGTCCTGACTTTC.

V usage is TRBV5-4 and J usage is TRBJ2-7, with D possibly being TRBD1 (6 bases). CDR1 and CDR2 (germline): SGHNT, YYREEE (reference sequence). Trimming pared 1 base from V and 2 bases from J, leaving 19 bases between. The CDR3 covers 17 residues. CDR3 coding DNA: TGTGCCAGCAGCTTGCTTAACTTCAGGGGTCACCCCTACGAGCAGTACTTC. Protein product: CASSLLNFRGHPYEQYF. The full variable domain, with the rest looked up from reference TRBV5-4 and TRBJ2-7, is ETGVTQSPTHLIKTRGQQVTLRCSSQSGHNTVSWYQQALGQGPQFIFQYYREEENGRGNFPPRFSGLQFPNYSSELNVNALELDDSALYLCASSLLNFRGHPYEQYFGPGTRLTVT.

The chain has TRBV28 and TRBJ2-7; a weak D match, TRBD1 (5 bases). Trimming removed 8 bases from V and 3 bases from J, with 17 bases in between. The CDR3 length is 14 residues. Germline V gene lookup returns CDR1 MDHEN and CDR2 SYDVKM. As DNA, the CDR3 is TGTGCCAGCGGAACGCGACAGCCGATCTACGAGCAGTACTTC. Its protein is CASGTRQPIYEQYF.

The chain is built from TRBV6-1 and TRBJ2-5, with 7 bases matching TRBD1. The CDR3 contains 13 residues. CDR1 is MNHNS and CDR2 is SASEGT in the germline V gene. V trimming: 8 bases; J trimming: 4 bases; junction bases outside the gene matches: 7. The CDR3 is CASRRGTAETQYF. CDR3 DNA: TGTGCCAGCCGAAGAGGGACAGCAGAGACCCAGTACTTC.

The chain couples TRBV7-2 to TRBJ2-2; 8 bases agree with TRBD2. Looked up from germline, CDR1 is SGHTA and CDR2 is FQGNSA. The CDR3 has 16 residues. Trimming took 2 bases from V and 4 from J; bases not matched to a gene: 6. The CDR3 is CASSLRASGLTGELFF. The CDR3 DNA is TGTGCCAGCAGCTTAAGGGCTAGCGGGCTCACCGGGGAGCTGTTTTTT.

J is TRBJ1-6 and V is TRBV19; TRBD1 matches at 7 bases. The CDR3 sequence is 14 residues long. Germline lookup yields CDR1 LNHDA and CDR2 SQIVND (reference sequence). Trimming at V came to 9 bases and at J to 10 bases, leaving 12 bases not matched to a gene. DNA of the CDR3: TGTGCCAGCCGCACAGGGGCCCCTGAATCACCCCTCCACTTT. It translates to CASRTGAPESPLHF.

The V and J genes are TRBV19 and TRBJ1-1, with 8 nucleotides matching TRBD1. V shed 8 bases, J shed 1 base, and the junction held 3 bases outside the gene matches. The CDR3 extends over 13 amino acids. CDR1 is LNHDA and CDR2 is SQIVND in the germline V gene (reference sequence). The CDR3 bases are TGTGCCAGTGAAACAGGGGGGAACACTGAAGCTTTCTTT. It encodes CASETGGNTEAFF.

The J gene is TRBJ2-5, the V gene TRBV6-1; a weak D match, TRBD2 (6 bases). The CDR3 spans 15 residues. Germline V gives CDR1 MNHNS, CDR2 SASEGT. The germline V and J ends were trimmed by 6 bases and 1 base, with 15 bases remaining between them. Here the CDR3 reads CASRRVGGTQETQYF. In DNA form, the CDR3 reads TGTGCCAGCAGGCGAGTAGGCGGGACCCAAGAGACCCAGTACTTC.

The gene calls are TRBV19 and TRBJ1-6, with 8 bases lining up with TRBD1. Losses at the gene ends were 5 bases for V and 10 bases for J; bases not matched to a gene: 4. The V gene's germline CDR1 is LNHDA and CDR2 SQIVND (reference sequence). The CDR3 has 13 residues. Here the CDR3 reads CASSAGGRSPLHF. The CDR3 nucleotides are TGTGCCAGTAGTGCAGGGGGCAGATCACCCCTCCACTTT. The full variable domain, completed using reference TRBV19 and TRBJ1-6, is DGGITQSPKYLFRKEGQNVTLSCEQNLNHDAMYWYRQDPGQGLRLIYYSQIVNDFQKGDIAEGYSVSREKKESFPLTVTSAQKNPTAFYLCASSAGGRSPLHFGNGTRLTVT.

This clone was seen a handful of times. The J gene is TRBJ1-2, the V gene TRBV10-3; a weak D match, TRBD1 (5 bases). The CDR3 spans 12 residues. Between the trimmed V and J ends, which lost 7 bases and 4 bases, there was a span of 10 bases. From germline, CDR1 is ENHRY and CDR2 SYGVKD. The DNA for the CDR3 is TGTGCCATCACCCAGGGTGGCTATGGCTACACCTTC. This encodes CAITQGGYGYTF.

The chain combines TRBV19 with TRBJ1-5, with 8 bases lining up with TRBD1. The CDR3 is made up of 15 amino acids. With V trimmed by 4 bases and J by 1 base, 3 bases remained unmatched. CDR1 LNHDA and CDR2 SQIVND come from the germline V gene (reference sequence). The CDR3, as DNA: TGTGCCAGTAGTACTCAGGGGGCGAGCAATCAGCCCCAGCATTTT. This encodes CASSTQGASNQPQHF.

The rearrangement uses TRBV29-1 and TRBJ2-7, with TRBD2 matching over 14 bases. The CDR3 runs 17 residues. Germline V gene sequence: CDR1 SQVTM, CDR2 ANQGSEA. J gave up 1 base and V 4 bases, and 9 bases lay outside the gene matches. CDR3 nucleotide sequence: TGCAGCGTTGTCGGGACTAGCGGGAGCATGGTATCCTACGAGCAGTACTTC. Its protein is CSVVGTSGSMVSYEQYF.

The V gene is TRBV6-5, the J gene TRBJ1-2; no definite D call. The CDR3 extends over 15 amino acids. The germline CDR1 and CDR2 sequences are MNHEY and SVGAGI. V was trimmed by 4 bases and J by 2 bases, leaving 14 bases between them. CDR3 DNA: TGTGCCAGCAGTTCTACGGACGGGAGAAACTATGGCTACACCTTC. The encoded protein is CASSSTDGRNYGYTF.

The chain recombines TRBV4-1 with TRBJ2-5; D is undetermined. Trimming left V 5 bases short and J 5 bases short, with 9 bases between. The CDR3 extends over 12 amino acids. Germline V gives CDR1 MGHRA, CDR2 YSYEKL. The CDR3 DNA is TGCGCCAGCAGCGAGAGAGAGGAGACCCAGTACTTC. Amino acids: CASSEREETQYF.

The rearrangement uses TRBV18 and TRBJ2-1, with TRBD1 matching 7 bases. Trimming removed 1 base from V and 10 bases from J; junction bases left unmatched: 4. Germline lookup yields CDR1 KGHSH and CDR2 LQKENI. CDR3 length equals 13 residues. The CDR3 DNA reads TGTGCCAGCTCACCACAGGGGGCAAGCGAGCAGTTCTTC. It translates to CASSPQGASEQFF.

DNA for the CDR3: TGTGCCACCAGCAGAGGGGGCGGGGCCTACAATGAGCAGTTCTTC. Amino acid sequence: CATSRGGGAYNEQFF. This chain links TRBV15 with TRBJ2-1, with D possibly being TRBD2 (6 bases). The CDR3 consists of 15 residues. Germline V gives CDR1 LNHNV, CDR2 YYDKDF (reference sequence). Between the trimmed V and J ends, which lost 1 base and 2 bases, there was a span of 9 bases.

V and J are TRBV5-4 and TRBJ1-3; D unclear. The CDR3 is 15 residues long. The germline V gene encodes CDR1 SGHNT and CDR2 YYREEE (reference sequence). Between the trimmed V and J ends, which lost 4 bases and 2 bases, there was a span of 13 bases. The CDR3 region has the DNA TGTGCCAGCAGCCCGGGTCGGGAGGCTGGAAACACCATATATTTT. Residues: CASSPGREAGNTIYF. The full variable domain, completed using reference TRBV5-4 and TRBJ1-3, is ETGVTQSPTHLIKTRGQQVTLRCSSQSGHNTVSWYQQALGQGPQFIFQYYREEENGRGNFPPRFSGLQFPNYSSELNVNALELDDSALYLCASSPGREAGNTIYFGEGSWLTVV.